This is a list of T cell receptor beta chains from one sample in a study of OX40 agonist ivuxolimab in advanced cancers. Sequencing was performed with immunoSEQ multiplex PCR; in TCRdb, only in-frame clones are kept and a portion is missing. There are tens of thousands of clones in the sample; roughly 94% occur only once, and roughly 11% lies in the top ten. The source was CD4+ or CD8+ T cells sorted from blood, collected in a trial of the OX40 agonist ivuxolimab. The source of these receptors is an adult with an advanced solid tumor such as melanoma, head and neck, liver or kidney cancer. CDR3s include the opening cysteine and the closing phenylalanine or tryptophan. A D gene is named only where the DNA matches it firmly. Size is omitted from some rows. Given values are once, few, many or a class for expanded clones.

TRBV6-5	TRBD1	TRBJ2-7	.	CASSHGQGYEQYF	TGTGCCAGCAGTCATGGACAGGGCTACGAGCAGTACTTC
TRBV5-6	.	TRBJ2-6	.	CASSHFGPGANVLTF	TGTGCCAGCAGCCACTTTGGTCCTGGGGCCAACGTCCTGACTTTC
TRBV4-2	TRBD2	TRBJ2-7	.	CASSQVSGGGYEQYF	TGTGCCAGCAGCCAAGTGTCTGGGGGGGGCTACGAGCAGTACTTC
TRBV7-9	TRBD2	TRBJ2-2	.	CASSRLEGPRREAGELFF	TGTGCCAGCAGCCGCTTAGAGGGCCCGAGACGGGAGGCCGGGGAGCTGTTTTTT
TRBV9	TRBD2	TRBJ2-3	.	CASSVSGRNPDTQYF	TGTGCCAGCAGCGTAAGCGGGAGGAACCCAGATACGCAGTATTTT
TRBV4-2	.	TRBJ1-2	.	CASSQARGSLYGYTF	TGTGCCAGCAGCCAAGCTCGGGGGAGCCTCTATGGCTACACCTTC
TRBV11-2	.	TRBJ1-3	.	CASSPRGSGNTIYF	TGTGCCAGCAGTCCACGAGGTAGTGGAAACACCATATATTTT
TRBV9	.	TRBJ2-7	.	CASSALDGAYEQYF	TGTGCCAGCAGCGCCCTGGACGGAGCCTACGAGCAGTACTTC
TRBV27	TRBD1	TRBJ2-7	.	CATKGQGYYEQYF	TGTGCCACCAAGGGACAGGGATACTACGAGCAGTACTTC
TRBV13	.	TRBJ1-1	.	CASSLLSPTEAFF	TGTGCCAGCAGCTTACTTTCACCCACTGAAGCTTTCTTT
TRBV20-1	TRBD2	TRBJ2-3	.	CSRTSVDTQYF	TGCAGTCGGACTAGTGTCGATACGCAGTATTTT
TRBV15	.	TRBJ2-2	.	CATSRTDFGELFF	TGTGCCACCAGCAGGACAGATTTCGGGGAGCTGTTTTTT
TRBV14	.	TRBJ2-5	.	CASSQEFGRETQYF	TGTGCCAGCAGCCAAGAGTTTGGCCGAGAGACCCAGTACTTC
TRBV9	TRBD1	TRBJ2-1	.	CASSVGRTGYNEQFF	TGTGCCAGCAGCGTAGGGAGGACAGGTTACAATGAGCAGTTCTTC
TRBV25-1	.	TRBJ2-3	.	CASSEYQGGGQYF	TGTGCCAGCAGTGAATATCAGGGTGGAGGGCAGTATTTT
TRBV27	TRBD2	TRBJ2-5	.	CASSFLAAIQETQYF	TGTGCCAGCAGTTTTCTAGCGGCCATTCAAGAGACCCAGTACTTC
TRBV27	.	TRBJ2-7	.	CASSFSRTGDEQYF	TGTGCCAGCAGTTTCTCCCGGACCGGGGATGAGCAGTACTTC
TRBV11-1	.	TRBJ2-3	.	CASSLVAPDTQYF	TGTGCCAGCAGCTTAGTAGCGCCAGATACGCAGTATTTT
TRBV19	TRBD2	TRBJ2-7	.	CASSNLAGVTYEQYF	TGTGCCAGTAGCAACCTAGCGGGAGTGACCTACGAGCAGTACTTC
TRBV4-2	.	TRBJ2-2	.	CASSQPSGMSGELFF	TGTGCCAGCAGCCAACCCTCTGGGATGTCCGGGGAGCTGTTTTTT
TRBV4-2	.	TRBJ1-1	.	CASSQGRMNTEAFF	TGTGCCAGCAGCCAAGGTCGGATGAACACTGAAGCTTTCTTT
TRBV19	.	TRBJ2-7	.	CASSAGAGTYEQYF	TGTGCCAGTAGCGCCGGGGCGGGGACCTACGAGCAGTACTTC
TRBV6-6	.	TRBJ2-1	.	CASSWEVNEQFF	TGTGCCAGCAGTTGGGAGGTGAATGAGCAGTTCTTC
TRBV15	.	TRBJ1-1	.	CATSRTPPGFNTEAFF	TGTGCCACCAGCAGAACCCCTCCTGGGTTTAACACTGAAGCTTTCTTT
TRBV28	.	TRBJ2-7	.	CASSPLPRVGGYEQYF	TGTGCCAGCAGTCCCCTCCCCAGGGTAGGGGGGTACGAGCAGTACTTC
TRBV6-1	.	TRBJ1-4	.	CASKLTSATNEKLFF	TGTGCCAGCAAATTAACCAGTGCAACTAATGAAAAACTGTTTTTT
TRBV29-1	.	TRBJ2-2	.	CSVVLAFTGELFF	TGCAGCGTTGTTCTAGCCTTCACCGGGGAGCTGTTTTTT
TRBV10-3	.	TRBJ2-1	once	CAILAPHGGQFF	TGTGCCATCTTAGCGCCCCATGGGGGGCAGTTCTTC
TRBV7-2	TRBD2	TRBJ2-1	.	CASSMYPAGGPLDNEQFF	TGTGCCAGCAGCATGTATCCGGCGGGAGGGCCTCTCGACAATGAGCAGTTCTTC
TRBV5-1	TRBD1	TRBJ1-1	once	CSVRSGGLETEAFF	TGCTCTGTACGGTCAGGGGGCCTTGAGACTGAAGCTTTCTTT
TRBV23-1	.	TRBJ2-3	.	CASSQQSDSTSTDTQYF	TGCGCCAGCAGTCAACAATCAGACAGCACTAGCACAGATACGCAGTATTTT
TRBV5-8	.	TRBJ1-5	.	CASSLPDYSNQPQHF	TGTGCCAGCAGCTTGCCAGATTATAGCAATCAGCCCCAGCATTTT
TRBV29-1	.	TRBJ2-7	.	CSVDWGREQYF	TGCAGCGTTGATTGGGGGCGGGAGCAGTACTTC
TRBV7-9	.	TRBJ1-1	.	CASSPQGGNTEAFF	TGTGCCAGCAGCCCACAGGGTGGGAACACTGAAGCTTTCTTT
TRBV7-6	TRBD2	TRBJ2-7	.	CASSLGRQREAHEQYF	TGTGCCAGCAGCTTAGGTCGGCAGCGGGAGGCTCACGAGCAGTACTTC
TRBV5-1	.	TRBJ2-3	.	CASSTDTDTQYF	TGCGCCAGCAGCACCGACACAGATACGCAGTATTTT
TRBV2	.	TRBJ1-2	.	CASSEVVSRYGYTF	TGTGCCAGCAGTGAAGTGGTTTCCCGCTATGGCTACACCTTC
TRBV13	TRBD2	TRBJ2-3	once	CASSVRTSGRTNTDTQYF	TGTGCCAGCAGCGTGCGGACTAGCGGGAGGACCAACACAGATACGCAGTATTTT
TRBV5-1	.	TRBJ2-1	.	CASSAGGNEQFF	TGCGCCAGCAGCGCAGGGGGGAATGAGCAGTTCTTC